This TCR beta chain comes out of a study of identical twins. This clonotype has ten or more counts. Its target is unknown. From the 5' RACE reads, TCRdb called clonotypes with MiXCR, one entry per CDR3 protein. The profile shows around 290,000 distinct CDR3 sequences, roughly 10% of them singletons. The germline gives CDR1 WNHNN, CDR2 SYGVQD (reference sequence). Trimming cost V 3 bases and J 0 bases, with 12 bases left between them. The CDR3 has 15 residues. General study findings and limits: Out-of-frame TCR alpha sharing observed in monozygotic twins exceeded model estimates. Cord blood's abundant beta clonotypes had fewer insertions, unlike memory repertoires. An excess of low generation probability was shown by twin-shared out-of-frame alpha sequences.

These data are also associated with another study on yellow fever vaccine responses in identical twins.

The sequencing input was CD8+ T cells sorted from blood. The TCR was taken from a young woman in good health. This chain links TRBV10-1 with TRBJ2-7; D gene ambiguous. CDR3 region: CASSDWDLSSYEQYF. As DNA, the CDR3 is TGCGCCAGCAGTGATTGGGATCTTAGCTCCTACGAGCAGTACTTC.